This TCR beta chain was captured in a study of vaccination effects on CD4 cells after COVID-19. On the study more broadly: Post-vaccine draws lagged the second dose by a median of 72 days.

With respect to this clone: Its antigen is as yet unknown.

Libraries were prepared by immunoSEQ multiplex PCR; TCRdb keeps only in-frame clonotypes and omits some of them. The sample lists about 71,000 clones; around 85% were seen once. The study, taken as a whole, reports: Infection- and vaccine-induced clones contracted markedly late after vaccination. From healthy vaccinees, only 1 of 255 vaccine-induced clones also reacted to common cold coronaviruses.

Isolating CD4+ T cells followed more than eight days of culture. Each person got two doses of an mRNA SARS-CoV-2 vaccine, BNT162b2 or mRNA-1273. The CDR3 totals 16 residues. Unmatched junction bases numbered 8, after V lost 5 bases and J lost 4 bases. CDR1 and CDR2 from the germline V gene are LGHDT and YNNKEL (reference sequence). The clonotype comes from a human donor who received a COVID-19 vaccine. The sequences come from CD4+ T cells from PBMCs cultured without peptide, collected after COVID-19 vaccination. This rearrangement joins TRBV3-1 (or the pseudogene TRBV3-2) to TRBJ2-3, with 11 bases aligning to TRBD1. The CDR3 DNA is TGTGCCAGCAGCTCCCGGGGGACAGGGGGTGCAGATACGCAGTATTTT. This codes for CASSSRGTGGADTQYF.